The source of this T cell receptor (beta chain) is a study of blood T cells in healthy people across ages. This clonotype was observed once. Next came a second PCR, run for about 6 to 11 cycles, which used a sample-barcoded 5' primer along with a J-beta primer mix. In TCRdb, the 5' RACE reads were re-called with MiXCR into one record per CDR3 protein. In the table there are over 1,500,000 distinct CDR3 sequences, about 50% of which are singletons. This CDR3 has 10 amino acids. Per germline, CDR1 SGHTA and CDR2 FQGNSA. V gave up 3 bases and J gave up 13 bases, with 7 bases separating them. There were healthy Caucasian individuals from Russia, aged roughly 6 to 90, serving as donors.

V gene TRBV7-2 combines with J gene TRBJ2-4; no definite D call. Source material: blood. This clonotype was obtained from a woman aged 40 to 50 in good health. The CDR3 loop is CASSFSPQYF. In DNA, the CDR3 is TGTGCCAGCAGCTTTAGCCCCCAGTACTTC.